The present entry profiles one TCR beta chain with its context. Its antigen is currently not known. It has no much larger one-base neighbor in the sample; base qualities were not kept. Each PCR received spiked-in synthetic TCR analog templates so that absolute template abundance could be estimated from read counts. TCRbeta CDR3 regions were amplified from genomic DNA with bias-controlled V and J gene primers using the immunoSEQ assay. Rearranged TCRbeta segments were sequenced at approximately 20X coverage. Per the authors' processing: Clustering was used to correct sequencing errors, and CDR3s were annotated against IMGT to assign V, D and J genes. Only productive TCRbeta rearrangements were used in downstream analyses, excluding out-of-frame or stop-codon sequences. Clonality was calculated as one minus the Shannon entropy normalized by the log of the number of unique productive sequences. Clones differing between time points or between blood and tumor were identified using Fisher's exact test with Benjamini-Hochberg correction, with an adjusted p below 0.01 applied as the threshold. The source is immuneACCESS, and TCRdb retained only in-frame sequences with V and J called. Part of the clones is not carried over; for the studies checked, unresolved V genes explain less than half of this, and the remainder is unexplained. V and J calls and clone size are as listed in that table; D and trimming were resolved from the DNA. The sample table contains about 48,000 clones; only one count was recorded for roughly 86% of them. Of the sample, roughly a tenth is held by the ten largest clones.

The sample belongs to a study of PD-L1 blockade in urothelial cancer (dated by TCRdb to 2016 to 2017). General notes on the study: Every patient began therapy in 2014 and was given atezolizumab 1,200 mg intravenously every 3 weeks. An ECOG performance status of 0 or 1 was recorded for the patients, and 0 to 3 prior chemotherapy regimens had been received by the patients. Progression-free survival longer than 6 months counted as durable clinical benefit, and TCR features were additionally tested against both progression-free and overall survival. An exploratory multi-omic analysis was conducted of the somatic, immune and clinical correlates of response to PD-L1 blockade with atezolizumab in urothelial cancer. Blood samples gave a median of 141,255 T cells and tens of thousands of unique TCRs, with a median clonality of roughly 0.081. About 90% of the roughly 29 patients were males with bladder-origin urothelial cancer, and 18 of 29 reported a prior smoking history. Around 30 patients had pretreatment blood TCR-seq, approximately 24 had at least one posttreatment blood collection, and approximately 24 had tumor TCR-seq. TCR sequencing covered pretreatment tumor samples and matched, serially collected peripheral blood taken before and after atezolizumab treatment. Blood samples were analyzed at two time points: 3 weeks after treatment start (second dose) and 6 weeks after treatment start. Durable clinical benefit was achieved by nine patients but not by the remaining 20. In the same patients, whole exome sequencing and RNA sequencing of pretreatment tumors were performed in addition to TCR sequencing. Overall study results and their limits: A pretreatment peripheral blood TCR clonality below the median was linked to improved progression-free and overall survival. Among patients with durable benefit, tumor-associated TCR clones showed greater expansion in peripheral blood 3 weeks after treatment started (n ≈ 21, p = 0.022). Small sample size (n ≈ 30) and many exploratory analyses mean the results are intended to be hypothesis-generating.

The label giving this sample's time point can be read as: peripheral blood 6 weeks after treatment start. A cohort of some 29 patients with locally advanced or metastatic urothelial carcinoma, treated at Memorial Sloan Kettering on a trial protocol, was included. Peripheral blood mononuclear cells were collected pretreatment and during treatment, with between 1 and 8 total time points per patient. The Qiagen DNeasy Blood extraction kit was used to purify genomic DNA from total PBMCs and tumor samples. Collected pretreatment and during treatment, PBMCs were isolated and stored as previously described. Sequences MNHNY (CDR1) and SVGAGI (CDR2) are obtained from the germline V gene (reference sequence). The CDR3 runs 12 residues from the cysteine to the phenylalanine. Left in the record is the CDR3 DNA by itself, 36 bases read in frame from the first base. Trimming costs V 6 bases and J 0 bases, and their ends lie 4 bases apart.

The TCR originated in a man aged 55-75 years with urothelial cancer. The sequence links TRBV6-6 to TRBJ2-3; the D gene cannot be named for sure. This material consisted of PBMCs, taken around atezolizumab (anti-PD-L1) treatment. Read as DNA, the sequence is TGTGCCAGCAGACAAAGCACAGATACGCAGTATTTT. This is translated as CASRQSTDTQYF.